The rows below give T cell receptor beta chains drawn from one sample of a study of shared clonotypes between healthy human individuals. Sequencing used immunoSEQ multiplex PCR; TCRdb keeps in-frame clones, though not all of them. The sample records about 960,000 clones, 60% to 85% being singletons. What was sequenced was memory CD4+ T cells sorted from blood. The receptors were gathered from a man aged 18 to 29 in good health. Each CDR3 is given with its conserved first and last residue. A D gene is named only where the DNA matches it firmly. Size values are once, few and many counts, or a class for expanded clones, and some rows have none.

abundance: -; v_gene: TRBV30; j_gene: TRBJ2-3; d_gene: -; CDR3nt: TGTGCCTGGAGTGTGGAGGATACGCAGTATTTT; CDR3aa: CAWSVEDTQYF
abundance: few; v_gene: TRBV5-1; j_gene: TRBJ1-1; d_gene: -; CDR3nt: TGCGCCAGCAGCGCGTCGACAGCAACGAACACTGAAGCTTTCTTT; CDR3aa: CASSASTATNTEAFF
abundance: -; v_gene: TRBV6-6; j_gene: TRBJ1-2; d_gene: -; CDR3nt: TGTGCCAGCAGCACGGCTGCCAGGACCCCTGGCTATGGCTACACCTTC; CDR3aa: CASSTAARTPGYGYTF
abundance: -; v_gene: TRBV5-1; j_gene: TRBJ2-7; d_gene: -; CDR3nt: TGCGCCAGCAGCTTGGGGCCTTCCTTCCACGAGCAGTACTTC; CDR3aa: CASSLGPSFHEQYF
abundance: -; v_gene: TRBV2; j_gene: TRBJ2-4; d_gene: -; CDR3nt: TGTGCCAGCAGTGAAAGGGGCCTTGTAGCCAAAAACATTCAGTACTTC; CDR3aa: CASSERGLVAKNIQYF
abundance: -; v_gene: TRBV19; j_gene: TRBJ2-7; d_gene: -; CDR3nt: TGTGCCAGTAGTTCTCTCGGGGGGCGGGACGAGCAGTACTTC; CDR3aa: CASSSLGGRDEQYF
abundance: -; v_gene: TRBV30; j_gene: TRBJ2-1; d_gene: -; CDR3nt: TGTGCCTGGAGTGTACTCCCGACTTGGGGGGAGAGGGGAGATGAGCAGTTCTTC; CDR3aa: CAWSVLPTWGERGDEQFF
abundance: -; v_gene: TRBV19; j_gene: TRBJ2-3; d_gene: TRBD2; CDR3nt: TGTGCCAGTAGTATAGATCTTGGGACTAGCGGTACAGATACGCAGTATTTT; CDR3aa: CASSIDLGTSGTDTQYF
abundance: -; v_gene: TRBV7-2; j_gene: TRBJ1-1; d_gene: -; CDR3nt: TGTGCCAGCAGCTTAGCGATAGGTCGGAGGACTGAAGCTTTCTTT; CDR3aa: CASSLAIGRRTEAFF
abundance: -; v_gene: TRBV6-8; j_gene: TRBJ2-2; d_gene: -; CDR3nt: TGTGCCAGCCCCCGGGGCGAGGGCACCGGGGAGCTGTTTTTT; CDR3aa: CASPRGEGTGELFF
abundance: once; v_gene: TRBV20-1; j_gene: TRBJ1-2; d_gene: TRBD1; CDR3nt: TGCAGTGCTCGACAGGGAATTGGCTACACCTTC; CDR3aa: CSARQGIGYTF
abundance: -; v_gene: TRBV6-6; j_gene: TRBJ2-2; d_gene: -; CDR3nt: TGTGCCAGCAGTTATTTGCCAGGGACCGGGGAGCTGTTTTTT; CDR3aa: CASSYLPGTGELFF
abundance: -; v_gene: TRBV5-6; j_gene: TRBJ2-5; d_gene: -; CDR3nt: TGTGCCAGCAGCTATACAGGAAAAGAGACCCAGTACTTC; CDR3aa: CASSYTGKETQYF
abundance: -; v_gene: TRBV28; j_gene: TRBJ2-7; d_gene: -; CDR3nt: TGTGCCAGCAGTCCCCTCGGGACGGACACGTCGAGAGAGCAGTACTTC; CDR3aa: CASSPLGTDTSREQYF
abundance: -; v_gene: TRBV10-3; j_gene: TRBJ2-1; d_gene: -; CDR3nt: TGTGCCATCAGTGAGACTAGTGGCTTTTCGGATGAGCAGTTCTTC; CDR3aa: CAISETSGFSDEQFF
abundance: -; v_gene: TRBV10-1; j_gene: TRBJ2-1; d_gene: TRBD1; CDR3nt: TGCGCCAGCAGCCCGGACAGGGCCTACAATGAGCAGTTCTTC; CDR3aa: CASSPDRAYNEQFF
abundance: few; v_gene: TRBV19; j_gene: TRBJ1-1; d_gene: TRBD1; CDR3nt: TGTGCCAGTAGTATAACAGGGGGCACTGAAGCTTTCTTT; CDR3aa: CASSITGGTEAFF
abundance: -; v_gene: TRBV7-8; j_gene: TRBJ1-1; d_gene: -; CDR3nt: TGTGCCAGCAGCTCCGGGACAAAATACACTGAAGCTTTCTTT; CDR3aa: CASSSGTKYTEAFF
abundance: -; v_gene: TRBV5-1; j_gene: TRBJ2-7; d_gene: -; CDR3nt: TGCGCCAGCAGCTTGTTGGAGGGGAGCTCCTACGAGCAGTACTTC; CDR3aa: CASSLLEGSSYEQYF
abundance: -; v_gene: TRBV5-4; j_gene: TRBJ2-5; d_gene: -; CDR3nt: TGTGCCAGCAGCTTGTCAGGGAAACTTAAAGAGACCCAGTACTTC; CDR3aa: CASSLSGKLKETQYF
abundance: -; v_gene: TRBV25-1; j_gene: TRBJ2-5; d_gene: -; CDR3nt: TGTGCCAGCAGTGCCCCTAACCAAGAGACCCAGTACTTC; CDR3aa: CASSAPNQETQYF
abundance: once; v_gene: TRBV7-9; j_gene: TRBJ2-6; d_gene: TRBD1; CDR3nt: TGTGCCAGCAGCCCGGGACAGGGGGCGAGAGGGGCCAACGTCCTGACTTTC; CDR3aa: CASSPGQGARGANVLTF
abundance: -; v_gene: TRBV10-2; j_gene: TRBJ1-3; d_gene: -; CDR3nt: TGCGCCACCACGAACGGGGGGTCCTCTGGAAACACCATATATTTT; CDR3aa: CATTNGGSSGNTIYF
abundance: -; v_gene: TRBV7-9; j_gene: TRBJ2-5; d_gene: -; CDR3nt: TGTGCCAGCAGCTCGGGCCCTGGCGCCCAGTACTTC; CDR3aa: CASSSGPGAQYF
abundance: -; v_gene: TRBV30; j_gene: TRBJ2-5; d_gene: -; CDR3nt: TGTGCCTGGAGCCTAAAGGGTGGGGAGACCCAGTACTTC; CDR3aa: CAWSLKGGETQYF
abundance: -; v_gene: TRBV5-5; j_gene: TRBJ2-5; d_gene: TRBD1; CDR3nt: TGTGCCAGCAGCTTCCACGGACAGGGCGGTGAGACCCAGTACTTC; CDR3aa: CASSFHGQGGETQYF
abundance: few; v_gene: TRBV7-9; j_gene: TRBJ1-1; d_gene: -; CDR3nt: TGTGCCAGCAGCTTCGAGGGGACGGCCACTGAAGCTTTCTTT; CDR3aa: CASSFEGTATEAFF
abundance: -; v_gene: TRBV11-2; j_gene: TRBJ2-3; d_gene: TRBD2; CDR3nt: TGTGCCAGCAGCTTCCTCCGGGACTACCAAATAGGTTCCACAGATACGCAGTATTTT; CDR3aa: CASSFLRDYQIGSTDTQYF
abundance: -; v_gene: TRBV28; j_gene: TRBJ1-2; d_gene: -; CDR3nt: TGTGCCAGCAGTTTCTTTGTGGCTGGGCAGGGTCGATCTAACTATGGCTACACCTTC; CDR3aa: CASSFFVAGQGRSNYGYTF
abundance: -; v_gene: TRBV2; j_gene: TRBJ2-3; d_gene: -; CDR3nt: TGTGCCAGCAGCGACCTAGGGACGAGCACAGATACGCAGTATTTT; CDR3aa: CASSDLGTSTDTQYF
abundance: -; v_gene: TRBV7-2; j_gene: TRBJ2-1; d_gene: -; CDR3nt: TGTGCCTCTAGCTTAGTCGGGCTACCCCAGTTCTTC; CDR3aa: CASSLVGLPQFF
abundance: -; v_gene: TRBV6-1; j_gene: TRBJ1-6; d_gene: TRBD1; CDR3nt: TGTGCCAGCAGGGAGGGACAGGGAAATTCACCCCTCCACTTT; CDR3aa: CASREGQGNSPLHF
abundance: -; v_gene: TRBV19; j_gene: TRBJ1-3; d_gene: -; CDR3nt: TGTGCCAGTTGCAACTCTGGAAACACCATATATTTT; CDR3aa: CASCNSGNTIYF
abundance: -; v_gene: TRBV5-6; j_gene: TRBJ2-2; d_gene: -; CDR3nt: TGTGCCAGCAGCTGGGGACCCGTGAACACCGGGGAGCTGTTTTTT; CDR3aa: CASSWGPVNTGELFF
abundance: -; v_gene: TRBV9; j_gene: TRBJ2-7; d_gene: TRBD1; CDR3nt: TGTGCCAGCAGCGCACAGGGGTCCTACGAGCAGTACTTC; CDR3aa: CASSAQGSYEQYF
abundance: -; v_gene: TRBV30; j_gene: TRBJ2-2; d_gene: TRBD1; CDR3nt: TGTGCCTGGAGTGTAACAGGGGGCGTTTCCGGGGAGCTGTTTTTT; CDR3aa: CAWSVTGGVSGELFF